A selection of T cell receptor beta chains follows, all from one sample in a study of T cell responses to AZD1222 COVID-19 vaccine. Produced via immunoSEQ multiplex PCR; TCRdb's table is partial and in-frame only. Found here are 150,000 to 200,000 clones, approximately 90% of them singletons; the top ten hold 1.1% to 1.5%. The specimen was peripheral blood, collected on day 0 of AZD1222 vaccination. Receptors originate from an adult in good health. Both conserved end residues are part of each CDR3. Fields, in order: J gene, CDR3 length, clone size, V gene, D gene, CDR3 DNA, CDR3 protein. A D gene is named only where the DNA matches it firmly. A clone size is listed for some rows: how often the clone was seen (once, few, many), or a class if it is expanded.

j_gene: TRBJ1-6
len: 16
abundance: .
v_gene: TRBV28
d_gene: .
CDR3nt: TGTGCCAGCAGCTTTAGAGTCGGGACAAGGAATTCACCCCTCCACTTT
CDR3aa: CASSFRVGTRNSPLHF

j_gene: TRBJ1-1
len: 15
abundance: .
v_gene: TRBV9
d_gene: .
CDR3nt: TGTGCCAGCAGCGTAGAGGGGGGCCCTAACACTGAAGCTTTCTTT
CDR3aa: CASSVEGGPNTEAFF

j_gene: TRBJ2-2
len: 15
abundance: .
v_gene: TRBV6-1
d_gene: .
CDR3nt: TGTGCCAGCAGTGAATTAAGGCGGAACACCGGGGAGCTGTTTTTT
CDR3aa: CASSELRRNTGELFF

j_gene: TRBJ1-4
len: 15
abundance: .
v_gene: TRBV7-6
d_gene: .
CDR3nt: TGTGCCAGCAGCTTATCCGGGACGGCGGGAGAAAAACTGTTTTTT
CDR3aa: CASSLSGTAGEKLFF

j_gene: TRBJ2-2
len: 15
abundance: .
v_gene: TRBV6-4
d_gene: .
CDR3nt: TGTGCCAGCAGTGACGGGACAAGTGAGGCCGGGGAGCTGTTTTTT
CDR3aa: CASSDGTSEAGELFF

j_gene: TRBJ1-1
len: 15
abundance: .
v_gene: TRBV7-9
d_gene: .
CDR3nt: TGTGCCAGCAGCCCGGGGGGGGCGATGAGGACTGAAGCTTTCTTT
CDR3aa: CASSPGGAMRTEAFF

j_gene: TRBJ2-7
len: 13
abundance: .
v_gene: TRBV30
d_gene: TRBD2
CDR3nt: TGTGCCTGCATGGGACTAGCGCTCTACGAGCAGTACTTC
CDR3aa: CACMGLALYEQYF

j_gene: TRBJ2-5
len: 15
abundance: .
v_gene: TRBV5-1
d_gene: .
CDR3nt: TGCGCCAGCAGCTTGGAAGGCGGTATACAAGAGACCCAGTACTTC
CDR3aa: CASSLEGGIQETQYF

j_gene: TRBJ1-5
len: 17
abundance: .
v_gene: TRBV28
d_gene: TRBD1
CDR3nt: TGTGCCAGCAGCCAATCTAGGACAGGAGGATTCGGTAGGCCCCAGCATTTT
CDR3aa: CASSQSRTGGFGRPQHF

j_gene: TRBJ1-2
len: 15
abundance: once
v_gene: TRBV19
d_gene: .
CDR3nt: TGTGCCAGTAGTATAGCGGCGAGGGTAGACTATGGCTACACCTTC
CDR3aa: CASSIAARVDYGYTF

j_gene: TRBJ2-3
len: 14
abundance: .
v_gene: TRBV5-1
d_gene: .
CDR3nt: TGCGCCAGCAGCTTAGGCAAGCCAACAGATACGCAGTATTTT
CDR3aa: CASSLGKPTDTQYF

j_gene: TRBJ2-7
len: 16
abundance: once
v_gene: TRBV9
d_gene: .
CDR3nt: TGTGCCAGCAGCGTGGGGGGTAGCACAGCGTCCTACGAGCAGTACTTC
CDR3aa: CASSVGGSTASYEQYF

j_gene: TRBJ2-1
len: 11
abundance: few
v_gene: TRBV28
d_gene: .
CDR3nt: TGTGCCAGCAGTTTATGGGGTGAGCAGTTCTTC
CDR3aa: CASSLWGEQFF

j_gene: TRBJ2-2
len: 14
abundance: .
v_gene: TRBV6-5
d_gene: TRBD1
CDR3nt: TGTGCCAGCCAAACACAACAGGGGGCCGGGGAGCTGTTTTTT
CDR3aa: CASQTQQGAGELFF

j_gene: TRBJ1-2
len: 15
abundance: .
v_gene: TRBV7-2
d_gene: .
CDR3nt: TGTGCCAGCAGCCCCGGGACATCCGGGGGCTATGGCTACACCTTC
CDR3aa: CASSPGTSGGYGYTF

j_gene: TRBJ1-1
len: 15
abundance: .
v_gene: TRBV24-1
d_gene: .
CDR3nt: TGTGCCACCACTCCCGTAAAAGGGGGAAATACTGAAGCTTTCTTT
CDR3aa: CATTPVKGGNTEAFF

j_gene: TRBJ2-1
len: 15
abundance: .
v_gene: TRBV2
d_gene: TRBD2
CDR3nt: TGTGCCAGCAGTGTTGGGACTAGCTCCTACAATGAGCAGTTCTTC
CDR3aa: CASSVGTSSYNEQFF

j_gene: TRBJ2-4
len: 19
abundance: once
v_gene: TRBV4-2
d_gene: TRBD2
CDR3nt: TGTGCCAGCAGCCAAGATAGCGGGAGGCCCTCTGGGGCCAAAAACATTCAGTACTTC
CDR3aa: CASSQDSGRPSGAKNIQYF

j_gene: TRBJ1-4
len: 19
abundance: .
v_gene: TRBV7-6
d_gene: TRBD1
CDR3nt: TGTGCCAGCACCAAGGGGACAGGGGTAGGGAAAGCAACTAATGAAAAACTGTTTTTT
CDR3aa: CASTKGTGVGKATNEKLFF

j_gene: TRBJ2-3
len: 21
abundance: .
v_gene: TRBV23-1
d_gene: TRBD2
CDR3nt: TGCGCCAGCAGTCGATTGCCAGTGGTGCCCAGCGGGGAGACCCGAGCGGATACGCAGTATTTT
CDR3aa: CASSRLPVVPSGETRADTQYF

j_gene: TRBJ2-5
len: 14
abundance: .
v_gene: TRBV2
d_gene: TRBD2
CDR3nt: TGTGCCAGCAGTGAAGCGGGAGGGATGGAGACCCAGTACTTC
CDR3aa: CASSEAGGMETQYF

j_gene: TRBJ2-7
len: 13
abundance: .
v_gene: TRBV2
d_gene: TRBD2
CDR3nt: TGTGCCTCCGGGTTGCGGGAGATGTCCGAGCAGTACTTC
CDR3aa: CASGLREMSEQYF

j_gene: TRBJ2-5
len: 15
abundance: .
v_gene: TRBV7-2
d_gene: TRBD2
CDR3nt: TGTGCCAGCAGCACAGCGGGGGCTACCCAAGAGACCCAGTACTTC
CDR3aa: CASSTAGATQETQYF

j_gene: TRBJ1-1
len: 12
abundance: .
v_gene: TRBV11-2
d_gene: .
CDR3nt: TGTGCCAGCAGCTTGAGGGGGTTCGAAGCTTTCTTT
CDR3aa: CASSLRGFEAFF

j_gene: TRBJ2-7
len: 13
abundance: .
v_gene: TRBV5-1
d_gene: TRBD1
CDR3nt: TGCGCCAGCAGCAATCGACAGGGCCCCGAGCAGTACTTC
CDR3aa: CASSNRQGPEQYF

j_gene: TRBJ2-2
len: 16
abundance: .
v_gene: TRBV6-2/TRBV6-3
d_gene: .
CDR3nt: TGTGCCAGCAGTTACGGGGGGGCCGAGCCCACCGGGGAGCTGTTTTTT
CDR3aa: CASSYGGAEPTGELFF

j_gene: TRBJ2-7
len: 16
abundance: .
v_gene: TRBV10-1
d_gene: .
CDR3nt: TGCGCCAGCAGTGATAGCCTTCCGGCCCCCGGGGACGAGCAGTACTTC
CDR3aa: CASSDSLPAPGDEQYF

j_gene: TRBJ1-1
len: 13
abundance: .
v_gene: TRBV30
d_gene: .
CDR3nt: TGTGCCTGGAGTGACCAGGTGGGGACTGAAGCTTTCTTT
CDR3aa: CAWSDQVGTEAFF

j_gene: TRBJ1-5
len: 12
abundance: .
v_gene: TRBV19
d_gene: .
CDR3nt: TGTGCCAGTAGGCAGGGGAATCAGCCCCAGCATTTT
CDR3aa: CASRQGNQPQHF

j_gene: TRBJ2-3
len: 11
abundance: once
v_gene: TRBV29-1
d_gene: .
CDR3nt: TGCAGCGTTGAACGGACAGATACGCAGTATTTT
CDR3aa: CSVERTDTQYF

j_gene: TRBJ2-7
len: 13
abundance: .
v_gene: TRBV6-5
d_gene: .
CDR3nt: TGTGCCAGCAGTTACGCCCCAGGCGGGCCCCAGTACTTC
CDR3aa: CASSYAPGGPQYF

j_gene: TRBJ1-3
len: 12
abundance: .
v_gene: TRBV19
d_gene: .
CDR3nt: TGTGCCAGTAGTAACAGAGGAAACACCATATATTTT
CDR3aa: CASSNRGNTIYF

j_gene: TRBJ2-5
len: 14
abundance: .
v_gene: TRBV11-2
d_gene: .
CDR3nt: TGTGCCAGCACCTATAGACTGCAGTGGGAGACCCAGTACTTC
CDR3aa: CASTYRLQWETQYF

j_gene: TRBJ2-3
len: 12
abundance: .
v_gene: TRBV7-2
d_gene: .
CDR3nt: TGTGCCAGCAGCTTCGGGACAGATACGCAGTATTTT
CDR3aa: CASSFGTDTQYF

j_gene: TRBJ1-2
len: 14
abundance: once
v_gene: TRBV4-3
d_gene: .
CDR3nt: TGCGCCAGCAGCCAAGATAGTAACCTTGACGGCTACACCTTC
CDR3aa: CASSQDSNLDGYTF

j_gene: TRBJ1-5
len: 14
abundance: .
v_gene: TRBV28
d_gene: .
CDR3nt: TGTGCCAGCAGTTCACCTACAGGGAATCAGCCCCAGCATTTT
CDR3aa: CASSSPTGNQPQHF

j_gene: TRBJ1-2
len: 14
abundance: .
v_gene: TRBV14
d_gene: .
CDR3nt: TGTGCCAGCAGCCAAGAGGTGGGGGGCAATGGCTACACCTTC
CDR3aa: CASSQEVGGNGYTF

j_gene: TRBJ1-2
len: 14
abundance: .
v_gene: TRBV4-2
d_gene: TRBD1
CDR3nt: TGTGCCAGCAGCCAGAAAGGACAGGTCCATGGCTACACCTTC
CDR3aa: CASSQKGQVHGYTF